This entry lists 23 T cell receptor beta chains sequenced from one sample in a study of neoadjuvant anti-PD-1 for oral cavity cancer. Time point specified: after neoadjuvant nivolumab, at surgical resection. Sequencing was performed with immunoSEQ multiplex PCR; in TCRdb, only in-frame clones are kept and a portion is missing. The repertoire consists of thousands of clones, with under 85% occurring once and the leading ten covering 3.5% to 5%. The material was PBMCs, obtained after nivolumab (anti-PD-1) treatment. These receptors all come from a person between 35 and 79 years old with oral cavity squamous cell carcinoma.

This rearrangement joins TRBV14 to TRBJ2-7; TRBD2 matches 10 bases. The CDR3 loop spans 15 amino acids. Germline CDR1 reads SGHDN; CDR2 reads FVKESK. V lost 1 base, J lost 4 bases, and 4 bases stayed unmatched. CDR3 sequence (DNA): TGTGCCAGCAGCCAAGTAGCGGGAGGACCTTACGAGCAGTACTTC. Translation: CASSQVAGGPYEQYF.

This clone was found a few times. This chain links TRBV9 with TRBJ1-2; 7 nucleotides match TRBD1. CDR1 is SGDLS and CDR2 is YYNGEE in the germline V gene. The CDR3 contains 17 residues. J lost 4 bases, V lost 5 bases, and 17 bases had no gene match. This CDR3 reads CASRPDRILRGTYGYTF. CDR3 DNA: TGTGCCAGCAGGCCGGACAGGATACTTCGTGGTACCTATGGCTACACCTTC.

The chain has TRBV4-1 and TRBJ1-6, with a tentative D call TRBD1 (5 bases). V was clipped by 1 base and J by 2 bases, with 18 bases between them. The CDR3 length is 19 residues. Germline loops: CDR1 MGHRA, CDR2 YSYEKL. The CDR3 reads CASSQGGVGRRTYNSPLHF. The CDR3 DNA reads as TGCGCCAGCAGCCAAGGGGGGGTAGGAAGGCGGACCTATAATTCACCCCTCCACTTT.

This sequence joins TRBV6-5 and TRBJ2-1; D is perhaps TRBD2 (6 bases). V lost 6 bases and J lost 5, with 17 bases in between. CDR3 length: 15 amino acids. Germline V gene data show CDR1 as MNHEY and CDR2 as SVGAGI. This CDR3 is CASSPPRGTHNEQFF. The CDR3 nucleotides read TGTGCCAGCAGCCCTCCTCGGGGGACCCACAATGAGCAGTTCTTC.

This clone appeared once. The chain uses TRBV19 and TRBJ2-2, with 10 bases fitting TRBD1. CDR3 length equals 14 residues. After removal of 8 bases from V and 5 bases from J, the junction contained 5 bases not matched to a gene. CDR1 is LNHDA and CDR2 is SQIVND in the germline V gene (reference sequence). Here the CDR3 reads CASRQGASTGELFF. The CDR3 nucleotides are TGTGCCAGTCGACAGGGGGCAAGTACCGGGGAGCTGTTTTTT. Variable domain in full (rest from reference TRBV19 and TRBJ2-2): DGGITQSPKYLFRKEGQNVTLSCEQNLNHDAMYWYRQDPGQGLRLIYYSQIVNDFQKGDIAEGYSVSREKKESFPLTVTSAQKNPTAFYLCASRQGASTGELFFGEGSRLTVL.

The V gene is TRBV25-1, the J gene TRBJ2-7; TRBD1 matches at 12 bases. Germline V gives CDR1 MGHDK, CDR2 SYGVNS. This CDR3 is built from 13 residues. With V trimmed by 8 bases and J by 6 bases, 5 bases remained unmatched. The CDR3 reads CASGRDRGREQYF. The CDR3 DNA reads TGTGCCAGCGGCCGGGACAGGGGGCGCGAGCAGTACTTC.

CDR3 DNA sequence: TGCGCCAGCAGTGGGCTTACGGGAGCGGGAGGGCTCTACGAGCAGTACTTC. Its translation is CASSGLTGAGGLYEQYF. The V and J genes are TRBV10-2 and TRBJ2-7; TRBD2 aligns across 10 bases. The CDR3 is 17 amino acids. J was trimmed by 3 bases and V by 4 bases; bases with no gene match: 12. Germline V lookup: CDR1 WSHSY, CDR2 SAAADI.

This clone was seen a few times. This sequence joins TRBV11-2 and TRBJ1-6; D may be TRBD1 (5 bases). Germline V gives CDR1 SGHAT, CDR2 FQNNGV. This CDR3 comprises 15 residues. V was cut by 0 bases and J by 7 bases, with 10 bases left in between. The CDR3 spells CASSLDPGHNSPLHF. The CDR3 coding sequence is TGTGCCAGCAGCTTAGATCCAGGGCACAATTCACCCCTCCACTTT.

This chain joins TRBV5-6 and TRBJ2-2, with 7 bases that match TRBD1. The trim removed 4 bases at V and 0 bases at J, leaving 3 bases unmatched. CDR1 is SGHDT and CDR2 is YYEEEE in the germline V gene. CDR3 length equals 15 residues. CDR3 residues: CASSPGTANTGELFF. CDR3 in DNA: TGTGCCAGCAGCCCTGGGACAGCGAACACCGGGGAGCTGTTTTTT. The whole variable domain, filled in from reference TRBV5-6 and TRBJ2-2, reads DAGVTQSPTHLIKTRGQQVTLRCSPKSGHDTVSWYQQALGQGPQFIFQYYEEEERQRGNFPDRFSGHQFPNYSSELNVNALLLGDSALYLCASSPGTANTGELFFGEGSRLTVL.

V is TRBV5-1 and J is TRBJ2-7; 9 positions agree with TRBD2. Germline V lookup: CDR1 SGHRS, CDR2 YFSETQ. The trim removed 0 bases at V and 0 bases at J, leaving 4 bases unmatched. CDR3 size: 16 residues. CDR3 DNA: TGCGCCAGCAGCTTGGGTAGCGGGGGCCTCTCCTACGAGCAGTACTTC. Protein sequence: CASSLGSGGLSYEQYF.

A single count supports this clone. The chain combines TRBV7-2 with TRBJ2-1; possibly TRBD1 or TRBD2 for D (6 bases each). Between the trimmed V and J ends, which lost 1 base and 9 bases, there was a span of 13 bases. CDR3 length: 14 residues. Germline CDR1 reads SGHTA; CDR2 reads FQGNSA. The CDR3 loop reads CASSLGGAFGEQFF. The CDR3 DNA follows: TGTGCCAGCAGCTTAGGGGGGGCGTTTGGTGAGCAGTTCTTC.

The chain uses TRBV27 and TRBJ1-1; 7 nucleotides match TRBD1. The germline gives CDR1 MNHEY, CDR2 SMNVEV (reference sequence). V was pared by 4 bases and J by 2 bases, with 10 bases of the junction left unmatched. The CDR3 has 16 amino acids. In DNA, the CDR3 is TGTGCCAGCAGTTCCCCGGGACAGACAAGAAACACTGAAGCTTTCTTT. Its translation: CASSSPGQTRNTEAFF.

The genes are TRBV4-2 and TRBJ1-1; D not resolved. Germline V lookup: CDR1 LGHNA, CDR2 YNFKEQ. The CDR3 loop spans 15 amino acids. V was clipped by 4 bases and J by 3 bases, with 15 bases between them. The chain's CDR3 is CASSLRGQVDTEAFF. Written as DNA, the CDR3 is TGTGCCAGCAGCCTCAGAGGCCAGGTCGACACTGAAGCTTTCTTT.

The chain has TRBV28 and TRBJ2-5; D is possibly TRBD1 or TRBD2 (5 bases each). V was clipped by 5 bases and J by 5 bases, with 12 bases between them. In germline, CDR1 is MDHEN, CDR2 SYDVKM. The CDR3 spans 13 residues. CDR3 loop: CASSPRGVETQYF. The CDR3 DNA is TGTGCCAGCAGTCCCCGAGGGGTCGAGACCCAGTACTTC.

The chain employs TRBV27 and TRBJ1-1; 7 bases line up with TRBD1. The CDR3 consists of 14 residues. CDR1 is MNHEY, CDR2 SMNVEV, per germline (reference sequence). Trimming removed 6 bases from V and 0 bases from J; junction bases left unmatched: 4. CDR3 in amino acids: CASSERGLNTEAFF. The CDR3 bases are TGTGCCAGCAGCGAGAGGGGGCTGAACACTGAAGCTTTCTTT.

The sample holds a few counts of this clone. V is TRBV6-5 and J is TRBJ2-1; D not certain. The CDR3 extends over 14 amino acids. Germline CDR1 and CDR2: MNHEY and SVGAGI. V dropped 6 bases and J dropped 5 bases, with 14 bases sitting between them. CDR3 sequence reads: CASRRPLVDNEQFF. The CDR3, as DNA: TGTGCCAGCAGGCGTCCCTTGGTAGACAATGAGCAGTTCTTC.

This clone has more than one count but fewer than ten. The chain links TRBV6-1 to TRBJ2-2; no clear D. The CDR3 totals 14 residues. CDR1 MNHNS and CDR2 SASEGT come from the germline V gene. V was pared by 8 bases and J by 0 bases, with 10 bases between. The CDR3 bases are TGTGCCAGCGTGAAATCGGCGAACACCGGGGAGCTGTTTTTT. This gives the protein CASVKSANTGELFF.

In nucleotides, the CDR3 is TGTGCCAGCGCGGCCTCCGGGACAGGGGGTGGCTACACCTTC. Its translation is CASAASGTGGGYTF. The V call is TRBV25-1, the J call TRBJ1-2, with 11 bases identical to TRBD1. The germline V gene encodes CDR1 MGHDK and CDR2 SYGVNS. This CDR3 has 14 amino acids. With 8 bases clipped from V and 7 bases from J, the junction kept 9 bases outside the gene matches.

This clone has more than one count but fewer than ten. CDR3 nucleotides: TGTGCCAGCTCACCAAACAGGGGATTAGAGAATTCACCCCTCCACTTT. It translates to CASSPNRGLENSPLHF. This chain joins TRBV18 and TRBJ1-6; 7 bases line up with TRBD1. The CDR3 length is 16 residues. Germline V gene lookup returns CDR1 KGHSH and CDR2 LQKENI. The V gene end was trimmed by 2 bases and the J gene end by 7 bases; junction bases not matched to a gene: 8. Filled out from reference TRBV18 and TRBJ1-6, the complete variable domain reads NAGVMQNPRHLVRRRGQEARLRCSPMKGHSHVYWYRQLPEEGLKFMVYLQKENIIDESGMPKERFSAEFPKEGPSILRIQQVVRGDSAAYFCASSPNRGLENSPLHFGNGTRLTVT.

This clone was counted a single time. The CDR3 loop reads CASSLSHGVDTQYF. As DNA, the CDR3 is TGTGCCAGCAGCTTAAGTCATGGGGTAGATACGCAGTATTTT. The chain employs TRBV5-8 and TRBJ2-3, with D unresolved. The CDR3 extends over 14 amino acids. V was pared by 2 bases and J by 5 bases, with 12 bases between. Germline V gene sequence: CDR1 SGHTS, CDR2 YDEGEE. The variable domain in full, completed from reference TRBV5-8 and TRBJ2-3, reads EAGVTQSPTHLIKTRGQQATLRCSPISGHTSVYWYQQALGLGLQFLLWYDEGEERNRGNFPPRFSGRQFPNYSSELNVNALELEDSALYLCASSLSHGVDTQYFGPGTRLTVL.

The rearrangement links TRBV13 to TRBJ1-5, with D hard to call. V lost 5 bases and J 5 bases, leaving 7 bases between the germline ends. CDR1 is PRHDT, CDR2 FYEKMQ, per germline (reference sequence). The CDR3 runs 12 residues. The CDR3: CASSLRDQPQHF. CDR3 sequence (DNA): TGTGCCAGCAGCCTTAGGGATCAGCCCCAGCATTTT.

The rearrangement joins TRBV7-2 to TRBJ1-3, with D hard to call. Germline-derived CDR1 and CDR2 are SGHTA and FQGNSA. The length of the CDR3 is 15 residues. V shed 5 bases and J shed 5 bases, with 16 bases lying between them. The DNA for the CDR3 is TGTGCCAGCAGCCCGAACAGAGCTGTCCGAAACACCATATATTTT. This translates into CASSPNRAVRNTIYF.

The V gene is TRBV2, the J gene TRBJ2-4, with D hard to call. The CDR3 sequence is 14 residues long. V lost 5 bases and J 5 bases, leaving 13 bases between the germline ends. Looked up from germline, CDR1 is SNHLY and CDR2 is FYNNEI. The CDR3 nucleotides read TGTGCCAGCAGTCCAGAATTTGACCAAAACATTCAGTACTTC. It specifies CASSPEFDQNIQYF.